This TCR beta chain appears in the sequencing data of a study of identical twins. Template switching added a universal primer site; cDNA carried unique molecular identifiers. MiXCR, applied by TCRdb to the 5' RACE reads, yields one record per CDR3 protein. The sample carries 400,000 to 550,000 distinct CDR3 sequences, roughly 26% recorded once. In germline, CDR1 is SGDLS, CDR2 YYNGEE. The CDR3 is made up of 15 amino acids. Trimming cost V 0 bases and J 9 bases, with 16 bases left between them. The data were also submitted as part of a second study, on T cells expressing NK-cell markers.

The chain links TRBV9 to TRBJ1-5; no firm D call. The sequencing input was CD4+ T cells sorted from blood. This TCR was sampled from a young woman in good health. The CDR3 nucleotides are TGTGCCAGCAGCGTAGGGGAGGCCTTTTCGGGGCCCCAGCATTTT. Amino acid sequence: CASSVGEAFSGPQHF.